The next 25 T cell receptor beta chains were all read from a single sample in a study of T cell responses to AZD1222 COVID-19 vaccine (dated by TCRdb to 2020 to 2023). Read against the paper, the sample's time point label means: baseline before first vaccination. Libraries were constructed by the immunoSEQ multiplex PCR assay. This immuneACCESS table, as held by TCRdb, lists in-frame sequences with V and J called but not all clones. Of the missing ones, under half trace to an unresolved V gene in checked studies; the others have no known cause. The sample table contains about 30,000 clones; only one count was recorded for less than 90% of them. The ten largest account for around 7% of the sample. Sample: peripheral blood, taken on day 0 of AZD1222 vaccination. The origin of the receptors is an adult in good health.

V is TRBV9 and J is TRBJ1-3; possibly TRBD1 for D (6 bases). The CDR3 loop spans 19 amino acids. The ends were cut back, 0 bases at V and 3 bases at J, with 22 bases in the middle. The germline V gene encodes CDR1 SGDLS and CDR2 YYNGEE. CDR3 loop: CASSVGGLQGRLGGNTIYF. The CDR3 nucleotides are TGTGCCAGCAGCGTAGGGGGCTTACAGGGAAGGCTGGGTGGAAACACCATATATTTT. The complete variable domain, with remaining parts taken from reference TRBV9 and TRBJ1-3, reads DSGVTQTPKHLITATGQRVTLRCSPRSGDLSVYWYQQSLDQGLQFLIQYYNGEERAKGNILERFSAQQFPDLHSELNLSSLELGDSALYFCASSVGGLQGRLGGNTIYFGEGSWLTVV.

The chain links TRBV6-5 to TRBJ2-3, with a possible D match to TRBD2 (6 bases). The ends were cut back, 6 bases at V and 7 bases at J, with 20 bases in the middle. The germline CDR1 and CDR2 sequences are MNHEY and SVGAGI. This CDR3 contains 15 residues. Written as DNA, the CDR3 is TGTGCCAGCAGGGCTACGGGGGTCACGGGGAATACGCAGTATTTT. This translates into CASRATGVTGNTQYF.

The chain recombines TRBV4-2 with TRBJ2-1, with a weak D call TRBD2 (5 bases). V was trimmed by 0 bases and J by 3 bases, leaving 12 bases between them. Germline values: CDR1 LGHNA, CDR2 YNFKEQ. CDR3 length: 16 residues. CDR3 bases: TGTGCCAGCAGCCAAGAGGAGGCTAGCTACTACAATGAGCAGTTCTTC. Translating gives CASSQEEASYYNEQFF.

The rearrangement uses TRBV2 and TRBJ2-2; D remains unclear. Trimming took 4 bases from V and 4 from J, leaving 10 bases between them. CDR1 is SNHLY, CDR2 FYNNEI, per germline. This CDR3 has 14 residues. The DNA for the CDR3 is TGTGCCAGCAGTGGTGGCGTCTCCACCGGGGAGCTGTTTTTT. The encoded protein is CASSGGVSTGELFF.

The chain combines TRBV15 with TRBJ1-1, with no clear D. CDR3 size: 15 residues. Per the germline V gene, CDR1 is LNHNV and CDR2 is YYDKDF (reference sequence). Trimming took off 3 bases at V and 0 bases at J, with 11 bases between the two ends. CDR3: CATSRQPGMNTEAFF. In nucleotides, the CDR3 is TGTGCCACCAGCAGGCAGCCAGGCATGAACACTGAAGCTTTCTTT.

The CDR3 DNA follows: TGTGCCAGCAGTGAAGGACAGCGACAGCCCCAGCATTTT. Protein sequence: CASSEGQRQPQHF. The chain employs TRBV2 and TRBJ1-5; D perhaps matches TRBD1 (5 bases). Trimming stripped 1 base from V and 7 bases from J, with 8 bases between. CDR3 length: 13 amino acids. Germline V CDR1 and CDR2: SNHLY, FYNNEI.

This clone was seen once. This chain joins TRBV27 and TRBJ2-6; D unclear. The ends were cut back, 7 bases at V and 2 bases at J, with 21 bases in the middle. The V gene's germline CDR1 is MNHEY and CDR2 SMNVEV (reference sequence). The CDR3 sequence is 18 residues long. The CDR3 is CASTTVGSGSPGANVLTF. In nucleotides, the CDR3 is TGTGCCAGCACCACTGTTGGTTCGGGTAGCCCTGGGGCCAACGTCCTGACTTTC.

V usage is TRBV28 and J usage is TRBJ2-7, with 7 bases fitting TRBD1. This CDR3 comprises 13 residues. Germline values: CDR1 MDHEN, CDR2 SYDVKM. The V gene end was trimmed by 6 bases and the J gene end by 2 bases; junction bases not matched to a gene: 4. This chain's CDR3 is CASRRGTAYEQYF. CDR3 in DNA: TGTGCCAGCAGGCGTGGGACAGCCTACGAGCAGTACTTC.

The chain recombines TRBV7-2 with TRBJ2-3, with D perhaps matching TRBD2 (6 bases). Trimming removed 5 bases at V and 5 bases at J, with 26 bases between. The CDR3 length is 18 residues. Germline CDR1 is SGHTA and CDR2 is FQGNSA. CDR3 amino acids: CASSTRGQGGIRGDTQYF. The DNA for the CDR3 is TGTGCCAGCAGCACACGCGGGCAGGGAGGAATTCGCGGAGATACGCAGTATTTT.

The chain couples TRBV5-1 to TRBJ1-5, with D perhaps matching TRBD1 (6 bases). Germline V gene data show CDR1 as SGHRS and CDR2 as YFSETQ. Trimming removed 1 base at V and 3 bases at J, with 11 bases between. The length of the CDR3 is 15 residues. The chain's CDR3 is CASSLWGDNNQPQHF. The CDR3 region has the DNA TGCGCCAGCAGCTTGTGGGGGGACAACAATCAGCCCCAGCATTTT.

This clone has more than one count but fewer than ten. This chain connects TRBV9 to TRBJ2-7; D is uncertain. V lost 1 base and J 6 bases, leaving 8 bases between the germline ends. Germline V gives CDR1 SGDLS, CDR2 YYNGEE. CDR3 length equals 12 residues. This CDR3 is CASSVRRREQYF. The CDR3 nucleotides are TGTGCCAGCAGCGTAAGGCGGCGCGAGCAGTACTTC.

This clone was counted between two and nine times. The gene calls are TRBV11-3 and TRBJ2-2; D is ambiguous. The germline V gene has CDR1 SGHNT and CDR2 YENEEA. The CDR3 spans 14 residues. V was cut by 5 bases and J by 4 bases, with 11 bases left in between. The CDR3 nucleotides are TGTGCCAGCAGCGGGCAAGCACCCACCGGGGAGCTGTTTTTT. This encodes CASSGQAPTGELFF.

The genes are TRBV7-2 and TRBJ2-7, with TRBD2 identical over 10 bases. CDR1 is SGHTA, CDR2 FQGNSA, per germline. The CDR3 runs 15 residues. Trimming took 4 bases from V and 3 from J; bases not matched to a gene: 6. CDR3 nucleotides: TGTGCCAGCAGCTCCACTAGCGGGATCGTCTACGAGCAGTACTTC. Translated: CASSSTSGIVYEQYF. Together with reference TRBV7-2 and TRBJ2-7, the CDR3 gives the full variable domain: GAGVSQSPSNKVTEKGKDVELRCDPISGHTALYWYRQSLGQGLEFLIYFQGNSAPDKSGLPSDRFSAERTGGSVSTLTIQRTQQEDSAVYLCASSSTSGIVYEQYFGPGTRLTVT.

The chain has TRBV2 and TRBJ1-4, with D perhaps matching TRBD1 (6 bases). V dropped 4 bases and J dropped 7 bases, with 16 bases sitting between them. This CDR3 is built from 15 residues. Looked up from germline, CDR1 is SNHLY and CDR2 is FYNNEI. In DNA form, the CDR3 reads TGTGCCAGCAGTGCCCCCCAGGGGAAAGTTGAAAAACTGTTTTTT. Protein product: CASSAPQGKVEKLFF.

The chain uses TRBV28 and TRBJ1-5; tentatively, D is TRBD1 (5 bases). Germline CDR1 reads MDHEN; CDR2 reads SYDVKM. The CDR3 extends over 17 amino acids. V lost 6 bases and J lost 4, with 22 bases in between. CDR3 DNA: TGTGCCAGCAGCCCTGGGGCCGGAGGACGGACAAATCAGCCCCAGCATTTT. This gives the protein CASSPGAGGRTNQPQHF.

This sequence joins TRBV24-1 and TRBJ2-5, with 8 bases that match TRBD1. V gave up 4 bases and J gave up 1 base; unmatched junction bases: 10. CDR1 and CDR2 from the germline V gene are KGHDR and SFDVKD. The CDR3 sequence is 17 residues long. The CDR3 spells CATSDPPGTGLQETQYF. CDR3 coding DNA: TGTGCCACCAGTGACCCCCCGGGGACAGGCCTCCAAGAGACCCAGTACTTC.

The chain links TRBV20-1 to TRBJ2-5; 10 bases align to TRBD1. The CDR3 has 14 amino acids. From germline, CDR1 is DFQATT and CDR2 SNEGSKA (reference sequence). The J segment lost 4 bases and the V segment lost 3 bases, leaving 5 bases of the junction unmatched. The CDR3 loop is CSASSGQGSETQYF. CDR3 sequence (DNA): TGCAGTGCTAGTTCGGGACAGGGGTCAGAGACCCAGTACTTC.

This chain uses TRBV6-2 or TRBV6-3 with TRBJ1-3; the match to TRBD1 covers 8 bases. The CDR3 loop spans 14 amino acids. With 2 bases clipped from V and 4 bases from J, the junction kept 1 base outside the gene matches. Germline V gene sequence: CDR1 MNHEY, CDR2 SVGEGT. The CDR3 protein is CASSYGQGGNTIYF. The CDR3 bases are TGTGCCAGCAGTTACGGACAGGGAGGAAACACCATATATTTT.

The rearrangement uses TRBV5-1 and TRBJ1-2; tentative D call: TRBD1 (6 bases). The CDR3 loop spans 17 amino acids. Trimming cost V 3 bases and J 5 bases, with 23 bases left between them. The germline gives CDR1 SGHRS, CDR2 YFSETQ. CDR3 in amino acids: CASSSGENAGTTYGYTF. The CDR3 coding sequence is TGCGCCAGCAGCTCCGGGGAAAACGCCGGGACAACGTATGGCTACACCTTC.

The chain couples TRBV27 to TRBJ2-2, with 7 nucleotides matching TRBD2. Germline trimming cut 3 bases from V and 2 bases from J; bases unmatched to any gene: 6. Germline V gene sequence: CDR1 MNHEY, CDR2 SMNVEV (reference sequence). The CDR3 runs to 16 residues. The DNA of the CDR3 is TGTGCCAGCAGTTTCTTCCCTAGCGGAAACACCGGGGAGCTGTTTTTT. This sequence encodes CASSFFPSGNTGELFF.

V is TRBV4-3 and J is TRBJ1-4, with 8 bases identical to TRBD1. The CDR3 contains 17 residues. The germline V gene encodes CDR1 LGHNA and CDR2 YSLEER. V was pared by 1 base and J by 2 bases, with 6 bases of the junction left unmatched. CDR3 sequence: CASSQGRGQGTNEKLFF. The CDR3 DNA reads TGCGCCAGCAGCCAAGGGAGAGGACAGGGCACTAATGAAAAACTGTTTTTT.

This clone has a single count. The chain uses TRBV6-2 or TRBV6-3 and TRBJ1-4; possibly TRBD1 for D (5 bases). V was pared by 4 bases and J by 8 bases, with 11 bases between. Looked up from germline, CDR1 is MNHEY and CDR2 is SVGEGT. The CDR3 spans 13 residues. In nucleotides, the CDR3 is TGTGCCAGCAGTTCCAGGGCCCAAGAAAAACTGTTTTTT. Protein: CASSSRAQEKLFF.

The V call is TRBV6-1, the J call TRBJ2-2; the D is unclear. The germline gives CDR1 MNHNS, CDR2 SASEGT. Trimming left V 1 base short and J 6 bases short, with 9 bases between. The CDR3 has 14 amino acids. Written as DNA, the CDR3 is TGTGCCAGCAGTGAAGTTCCTAGTGCCGGGGAGCTGTTTTTT. Translating it yields CASSEVPSAGELFF.

This clone has a single count. The chain carries TRBV4-3 and TRBJ1-1; 9 bases are a match to TRBD1. Germline CDR1 LGHNA, CDR2 YSLEER. V lost 4 bases and J lost 5; bases outside the gene matches: 14. CDR3 length: 17 amino acids. The CDR3 DNA reads as TGCGCCAGCAGCCTTAGACATACCGGGACAGGGAGGACTGAAGCTTTCTTT. It specifies CASSLRHTGTGRTEAFF.

The rearrangement links TRBV18 to TRBJ2-7, with no clear D. Trimming took off 4 bases at V and 0 bases at J, with 7 bases between the two ends. Germline CDR1 is KGHSH and CDR2 is LQKENI. This CDR3 is built from 13 residues. CDR3 residues: CASSQGYSYEQYF. The CDR3 DNA is TGTGCCAGCTCACAGGGTTACTCCTACGAGCAGTACTTC.